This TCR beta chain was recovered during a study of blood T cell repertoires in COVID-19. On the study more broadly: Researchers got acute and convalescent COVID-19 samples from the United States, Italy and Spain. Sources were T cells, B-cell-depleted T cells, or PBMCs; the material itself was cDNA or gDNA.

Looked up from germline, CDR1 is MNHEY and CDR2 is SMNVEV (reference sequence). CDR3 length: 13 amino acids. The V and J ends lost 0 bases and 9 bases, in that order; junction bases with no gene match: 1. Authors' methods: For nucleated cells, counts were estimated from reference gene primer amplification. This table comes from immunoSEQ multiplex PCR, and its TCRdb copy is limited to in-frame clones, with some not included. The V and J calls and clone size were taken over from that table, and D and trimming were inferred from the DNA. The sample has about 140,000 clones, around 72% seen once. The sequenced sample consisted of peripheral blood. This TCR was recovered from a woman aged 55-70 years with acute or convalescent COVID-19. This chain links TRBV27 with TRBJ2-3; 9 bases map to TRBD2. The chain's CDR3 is CASSLSLAGTQYF. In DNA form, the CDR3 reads TGTGCCAGCAGTTTATCTCTAGCGGGAACGCAGTATTTT.